This T cell receptor beta chain came from a study of blood T cell repertoires in COVID-19. Study details: Acute-phase and convalescent COVID-19 samples originated in the United States, Italy and Spain. PBMCs, B-cell-depleted T cells, or T cells were the source of the cDNA or gDNA that made up the material.

After removal of 0 bases from V and 4 bases from J, the junction contained 7 bases not matched to a gene. Germline CDR1 SGHNT, CDR2 YYREEE (reference sequence). The CDR3 totals 15 residues. Original methodology: Quantification of nucleated cells was approximated via reference gene primer amplification. The table came from immunoSEQ multiplex PCR; TCRdb's copy has only in-frame clones and leaves some out. V and J calls and clone size come straight from that table; D and trimming were deduced from the DNA. The data show about 200,000 clones, roughly 90% seen once. This sequence joins TRBV5-4 and TRBJ2-7; 7 positions match TRBD2. The source material was peripheral blood. The TCR sequence derives from a man aged 18 to 29 with active or convalescent COVID-19. In DNA form, the CDR3 reads TGTGCCAGCAGCTTGGCCAGCGGGAATAGTTACGAGCAGTACTTC. Amino acid sequence: CASSLASGNSYEQYF.